The subject of this entry is one T cell receptor beta chain. Its antigen is not known. CDR1 is LNHDA, CDR2 SQIVND, per germline (reference sequence). Trimming took off 0 bases at V and 6 bases at J, with 27 bases between the two ends. CDR3 size: 19 residues. The data were taken from a study of cytomegalovirus exposure and HLA in healthy donors. Turning to the study itself: An analysis done earlier identified 100 million to 140 million unique TCR beta sequences from about 179 million T cells. General observations from the study: Earlier results showed most TCR beta V segments being productive about 87% or about 30% of the time.

The PCR ran on 60 Vbeta and 13 Jbeta primers. Under the authors' procedure: Roughly 10 million shared chains were among around 78 million unique TCR beta chains counted in a later analysis. Profiled with immunoSEQ multiplex PCR; TCRdb holds only in-frame clones, not every one. Clone size and V and J calls were adopted from that table, with D and trimming inferred from the DNA. Altogether roughly 100,000 clones are present, approximately 77% being singletons, with the ten largest covering 4.9%. The specimen sequenced was PBMCs. The rearrangement links TRBV19 to TRBJ2-7; TRBD2 is a possible D gene (6 bases). The sequence was collected from a woman in her 40s in good health and CMV-seronegative. The CDR3 loop reads CASSIDGGGTSSLQTEQYF. The CDR3, as DNA: TGTGCCAGTAGTATAGACGGAGGTGGGACTTCCTCCCTCCAAACCGAGCAGTACTTC.